Following are 31 T cell receptor beta chains from one sample sequenced in a study of blood T cell repertoires in COVID-19. Clones were sequenced by immunoSEQ multiplex PCR, and TCRdb holds only the in-frame ones, with some missing. The sample carries 350,000 to 400,000 clones, about 87% recorded once. The sample consisted of PBMCs or T cells enriched from blood (not recorded which). The source of these receptors is a man aged 40-49 years in a cohort exposed to, infected with or recovered from COVID-19 (not recorded which).

The V and J genes are TRBV5-4 and TRBJ1-2; no firm D call. Trimming pared 3 bases from V and 4 bases from J, leaving 10 bases between. This CDR3 is built from 13 residues. Germline V gives CDR1 SGHNT, CDR2 YYREEE (reference sequence). The CDR3 DNA reads as TGTGCCAGCAGCTCAGACGGGATCTATGGCTACACCTTC. Translating it yields CASSSDGIYGYTF.

The chain joins TRBV10-3 to TRBJ1-2; 10 nucleotides match TRBD1. Trimming removed 2 bases from V and 4 bases from J; junction bases left unmatched: 4. The CDR3 runs 15 residues. CDR1 ENHRY and CDR2 SYGVKD come from the germline V gene. CDR3 loop: CAISERGQGPYGYTF. The CDR3 nucleotides read TGTGCCATCAGTGAGAGGGGACAGGGGCCCTATGGCTACACCTTC.

The V and J genes are TRBV29-1 and TRBJ1-5; 7 positions match TRBD1. Germline CDR1 is SQVTM and CDR2 is ANQGSEA. The CDR3 has 15 residues. V dropped 6 bases and J dropped 2; count of bases not matched to a gene: 10. DNA of the CDR3: TGCAGCGTAGCTCAGGGGGGCTGGGGCAATCAGCCCCAGCATTTT. It is translated as CSVAQGGWGNQPQHF. Full variable domain (rest looked up from reference TRBV29-1 and TRBJ1-5): SAVISQKPSRDICQRGTSLTIQCQVDSQVTMMFWYRQQPGQSLTLIATANQGSEATYESGFVIDKFPISRPNLTFSTLTVSNMSPEDSSIYLCSVAQGGWGNQPQHFGDGTRLSIL.

This chain joins TRBV7-9 and TRBJ2-5, with 7 bases fitting TRBD1. Germline V gives CDR1 SEHNR, CDR2 FQNEAQ (reference sequence). The CDR3 length is 14 residues. The ends lost 5 bases at V and 0 bases at J; junction bases unmatched: 3. The CDR3 here is CASSRDRHQETQYF. The CDR3, as DNA: TGTGCCAGCAGCCGGGACAGACACCAAGAGACCCAGTACTTC.

The chain is built from TRBV11-2 and TRBJ2-1, with D possibly matching TRBD1 (5 bases). The CDR3 runs to 14 residues. The germline gives CDR1 SGHAT, CDR2 FQNNGV. V lost 1 base, J lost 10 bases, and 14 bases lay in between. This chain's CDR3 is CASSLANGRGEQFF. The CDR3 DNA is TGTGCCAGCAGCTTAGCGAATGGTAGGGGAGAGCAGTTCTTC.

The J gene is TRBJ1-1, the V gene TRBV11-2; 8 bases are a match to TRBD1. V dropped 4 bases and J dropped 4; count of bases not matched to a gene: 8. The CDR3 length is 15 residues. Germline CDR1 is SGHAT and CDR2 is FQNNGV. CDR3 in amino acids: CASSSRTGYATEAFF. The CDR3 DNA reads as TGTGCCAGCAGCTCCCGGACAGGGTATGCCACTGAAGCTTTCTTT.

The genes are TRBV5-4 and TRBJ1-6, with D possibly TRBD1 on 6 matching bases. From germline, CDR1 is SGHNT and CDR2 YYREEE (reference sequence). This CDR3 spans 14 amino acids. The germline V and J ends were trimmed by 9 bases and 8 bases, with 18 bases remaining between them. Here the CDR3 reads CATQLGGADSPLHF. The CDR3 DNA is TGTGCCACCCAGCTTGGGGGCGCGGATTCACCCCTCCACTTT.

The J gene is TRBJ2-7, the V gene TRBV28; TRBD2 aligns across 7 bases. The CDR3 consists of 14 residues. The J segment lost 2 bases and the V segment lost 3 bases, leaving 4 bases of the junction unmatched. Germline-derived CDR1 and CDR2 are MDHEN and SYDVKM. CDR3: CASSFSGEAYEQYF. The CDR3, as DNA: TGTGCCAGCAGTTTCAGCGGGGAGGCCTACGAGCAGTACTTC.

The chain recombines TRBV29-1 with TRBJ2-5; 7 bases align to TRBD2. Germline CDR1 and CDR2: SQVTM and ANQGSEA. The V segment lost 0 bases and the J segment 7 bases; nucleotides outside the gene matches: 2. The CDR3 has 12 amino acids. The CDR3 DNA reads TGCAGCGTTGAAGAGGGCGGGGGGACCCAGTACTTC. Its protein product is CSVEEGGGTQYF.

The chain recombines TRBV19 with TRBJ1-2, with 7 bases matching TRBD1. Germline CDR1 LNHDA, CDR2 SQIVND (reference sequence). This CDR3 region has 14 residues. V shed 7 bases, J shed 8 bases, and the junction held 13 bases outside the gene matches. The DNA of the CDR3 is TGTGCCAGTACCCAACAGACAGGGCTGCACGGCTACACCTTC. It codes for CASTQQTGLHGYTF.

The chain carries TRBV7-9 and TRBJ1-1; D remains unclear. Germline-derived CDR1 and CDR2 are SEHNR and FQNEAQ (reference sequence). This CDR3 region has 14 residues. V was shortened by 5 bases and J by 5 bases, with 15 bases between the two germline ends. The CDR3 nucleotides read TGTGCCAGCAGCGTTCAGATGATCGGGACTGAAGCTTTCTTT. It codes for CASSVQMIGTEAFF. Full variable domain (missing parts from reference TRBV7-9 and TRBJ1-1): DTGVSQNPRHKITKRGQNVTFRCDPISEHNRLYWYRQTLGQGPEFLTYFQNEAQLEKSRLLSDRFSAERPKGSFSTLEIQRTEQGDSAMYLCASSVQMIGTEAFFGQGTRLTVV.

V and J are TRBV10-1 and TRBJ2-2; 7 bases align to TRBD1. This CDR3 is built from 20 residues. V lost 3 bases, J lost 0 bases, and 16 bases stayed unmatched. Germline lookup yields CDR1 WNHNN and CDR2 SYGVQD (reference sequence). CDR3 nucleotides: TGCGCCAGCAGTGACATATGGGTGGTAGGACAGGCTTCGAACACCGGGGAGCTGTTTTTT. It specifies CASSDIWVVGQASNTGELFF.

CDR3 sequence reads: CASSLAGGPEDTQYF. DNA for the CDR3: TGCGCCAGCAGCCTAGCGGGAGGCCCCGAGGATACGCAGTATTTT. V usage is TRBV5-1 and J usage is TRBJ2-3, with 11 bases identical to TRBD2. Germline V gene lookup returns CDR1 SGHRS and CDR2 YFSETQ. Trimming removed 4 bases from V and 6 bases from J; junction bases left unmatched: 7. The CDR3 is made up of 15 amino acids.

The genes are TRBV4-2 and TRBJ2-3; 12 positions agree with TRBD2. V gave up 1 base and J gave up 0 bases; unmatched junction bases: 5. Germline V gives CDR1 LGHNA, CDR2 YNFKEQ. The CDR3 totals 18 residues. CDR3 region: CASSQALAGGPSTDTQYF. The DNA of the CDR3 is TGTGCCAGCAGCCAAGCGCTAGCGGGAGGGCCCAGCACAGATACGCAGTATTTT.

J is TRBJ2-7 and V is TRBV19; TRBD1 might be the D (5 bases). Trimming took 6 bases from V and 1 from J, leaving 16 bases between them. From germline, CDR1 is LNHDA and CDR2 SQIVND (reference sequence). This CDR3 region has 15 residues. CDR3 bases: TGTGCCAGTAGCCAAACAGGAATAAAATCCTACGAGCAGTACTTC. Residues: CASSQTGIKSYEQYF.

Only one count was recorded for this clone. V and J are TRBV5-4 and TRBJ2-3, with D possibly being TRBD2 (5 bases). The V end lost 6 bases, the J end lost 5 bases, and 13 bases lay between the germline ends. CDR3 length: 13 amino acids. From germline, CDR1 is SGHNT and CDR2 YYREEE (reference sequence). The CDR3 is CASTIRGGDTQYF. In DNA, the CDR3 is TGTGCCAGCACTATTCGGGGTGGAGATACGCAGTATTTT.

The chain recombines TRBV19 with TRBJ1-4; perhaps TRBD1 as D (6 bases). The CDR3 is 13 residues long. CDR1 is LNHDA and CDR2 is SQIVND in the germline V gene (reference sequence). V was trimmed by 4 bases and J by 8 bases, leaving 11 bases between them. The CDR3 DNA is TGTGCCAGTAGTACCGACAGGAACGAAAAACTGTTTTTT. It codes for CASSTDRNEKLFF.

This clone turned up a few times. The chain couples TRBV19 to TRBJ2-2; 11 bases fit TRBD2. The CDR3 length is 18 residues. The junction had 11 bases not matched to a gene; V was cut back by 2 bases and J by 6 bases. CDR1 is LNHDA and CDR2 is SQIVND in the germline V gene (reference sequence). The CDR3 region is CASSIIRTSGWGPGELFF. In nucleotides, the CDR3 is TGTGCCAGTAGTATAATACGGACTAGCGGGTGGGGCCCCGGGGAGCTGTTTTTT.

The chain recombines TRBV7-9 with TRBJ2-3; D uncertain. The CDR3 sequence is 15 residues long. Germline assignment: CDR1 SEHNR and CDR2 FQNEAQ (reference sequence). V was clipped by 5 bases and J by 0 bases, with 12 bases between them. CDR3 DNA sequence: TGTGCCAGCAGCCTTGACTGGCGTAGCACAGATACGCAGTATTTT. Encoded protein: CASSLDWRSTDTQYF.

This rearrangement joins TRBV5-1 to TRBJ2-5, with 14 bases identical to TRBD2. Per the germline V gene, CDR1 is SGHRS and CDR2 is YFSETQ. The V gene end was trimmed by 7 bases and the J gene end by 1 base; junction bases not matched to a gene: 6. The CDR3 contains 16 residues. The chain's CDR3 is CASRRLAGGVQETQYF. The CDR3 DNA reads as TGCGCCAGCCGCCGACTAGCGGGAGGGGTCCAAGAGACCCAGTACTTC.

The rearrangement joins TRBV27 to TRBJ1-6; D gene uncertain. Germline CDR1 and CDR2: MNHEY and SMNVEV (reference sequence). The CDR3 covers 17 residues. Trimming took off 4 bases at V and 0 bases at J, with 13 bases between the two ends. CDR3 nucleotides: TGTGCCAGCAGTTCCGAAAGCGAGAGCTCCTATAATTCACCCCTCCACTTT. Translation gives CASSSESESSYNSPLHF.

This chain connects TRBV2 to TRBJ1-4; D perhaps matches TRBD1 (5 bases). V was clipped by 2 bases and J by 7 bases, with 14 bases between them. The germline gives CDR1 SNHLY, CDR2 FYNNEI. The length of the CDR3 is 15 residues. CDR3 sequence (DNA): TGTGCCAGCAGTGAATCTGGAGGGGCAGGTGAAAAACTGTTTTTT. Translating gives CASSESGGAGEKLFF.

The V and J genes are TRBV7-6 and TRBJ2-1; D is perhaps TRBD1 (6 bases). V was pared by 3 bases and J by 4 bases, with 10 bases between. From germline, CDR1 is SGHVS and CDR2 FNYEAQ. The CDR3 is made up of 14 amino acids. CDR3 loop: CASSLDSYYNEQFF. As DNA, the CDR3 is TGTGCCAGCAGCTTGGACAGCTATTACAATGAGCAGTTCTTC.

The V gene is TRBV5-1, the J gene TRBJ2-1, with 11 bases fitting TRBD2. CDR1 is SGHRS, CDR2 YFSETQ, per germline. The length of the CDR3 is 13 residues. The CDR3: CATSGGSYNEQFF. The CDR3 DNA reads as TGCGCTACTAGCGGGGGCTCCTACAATGAGCAGTTCTTC.

The CDR3 DNA reads TGTGCCAGCAGCTCGGGGACGGGGCGGGGTGAGCAGTTCTTC. This translates into CASSSGTGRGEQFF. This chain joins TRBV7-6 and TRBJ2-1; D is perhaps TRBD2 (6 bases). V lost 4 bases and J lost 9, with 16 bases in between. CDR1 is SGHVS, CDR2 FNYEAQ, per germline. The CDR3 has 14 amino acids.

V and J are TRBV28 and TRBJ2-7; 7 nucleotides align to TRBD2. Per germline, CDR1 MDHEN and CDR2 SYDVKM. The length of the CDR3 is 16 residues. Trimming removed 4 bases from V and 2 bases from J; junction bases left unmatched: 11. Written as DNA, the CDR3 is TGTGCCAGCAGTTGGGCTAGCGGAGGTAAAACCTACGAGCAGTACTTC. Protein sequence: CASSWASGGKTYEQYF.

The genes are TRBV7-9 and TRBJ1-1; D not resolved. Germline CDR1 reads SEHNR; CDR2 reads FQNEAQ (reference sequence). The V end was cut by 3 bases, the J end by 10 bases, with 12 bases between. The CDR3 extends over 12 amino acids. The CDR3 DNA reads TGTGCCAGCAGCTTCACCGTCGAGAGAGCTTTCTTT. The encoded protein is CASSFTVERAFF.

This clone was picked up one time. This chain connects TRBV10-1 to TRBJ1-1; D gene uncertain. The V end was cut by 5 bases, the J end by 1 base, with 8 bases between. CDR3 length equals 13 residues. Looked up from germline, CDR1 is WNHNN and CDR2 is SYGVQD (reference sequence). CDR3 coding DNA: TGCGCCAGCAGTCCGGGTCAGAACACTGAAGCTTTCTTT. Translation: CASSPGQNTEAFF.

The rearrangement links TRBV2 to TRBJ1-4; maybe TRBD1 (5 bases). The germline CDR1 and CDR2 sequences are SNHLY and FYNNEI. Trimming removed 7 bases at V and 2 bases at J, with 14 bases between. The CDR3 contains 15 residues. CDR3 region: CASTRGRATNEKLFF. The CDR3 DNA sequence: TGTGCCAGCACCCGTGGCAGGGCTACTAATGAAAAACTGTTTTTT.

This sequence joins TRBV19 and TRBJ2-5; weak D call: TRBD1 (6 bases). The germline gives CDR1 LNHDA, CDR2 SQIVND (reference sequence). The CDR3 has 14 amino acids. The V end lost 4 bases, the J end lost 5 bases, and 14 bases lay between the germline ends. This CDR3 is CASSRDKTGETQYF. The DNA for the CDR3 is TGTGCCAGTAGTAGGGACAAAACGGGGGAGACCCAGTACTTC. The variable domain in full, completed from reference TRBV19 and TRBJ2-5, reads DGGITQSPKYLFRKEGQNVTLSCEQNLNHDAMYWYRQDPGQGLRLIYYSQIVNDFQKGDIAEGYSVSREKKESFPLTVTSAQKNPTAFYLCASSRDKTGETQYFGPGTRLLVL.

This clone turned up a few times. The genes are TRBV7-2 and TRBJ2-1, with 11 bases identical to TRBD2. This CDR3 is built from 14 residues. Germline values: CDR1 SGHTA, CDR2 FQGNSA. J was trimmed by 10 bases and V by 7 bases; bases with no gene match: 9. Here the CDR3 reads CASTFTSGSNEQFF. CDR3 nucleotide sequence: TGTGCCAGCACCTTTACTAGCGGGAGTAACGAGCAGTTCTTC.